The source of this TCR beta chain is a study of control samples from healthy donors and cancer patients. CDR3 length: 14 residues. The germline V gene has CDR1 SGHDT and CDR2 YYEEEE. V was trimmed by 4 bases and J by 6 bases, leaving 14 bases between them. Only in-frame clones appear in the TCRdb table, and some are missing; sequencing was by immunoSEQ multiplex PCR. The data hold around 120,000 clones, with 85% to 90% observed a single time. This receptor was identified in a woman aged 65 to 85 in good health. The sequenced material came from blood. The gene calls are TRBV5-6 and TRBJ1-5, with D maybe TRBD1 (6 bases). The CDR3 DNA reads as TGTGCCAGCAGCCCGATGGGGGGCATTCAGCCCCAGCATTTT. This codes for CASSPMGGIQPQHF.